The 30 T cell receptor beta chains listed next were all sequenced from one sample in a study of CD8+ T cells in alopecia areata. Treatment noted: oral pan-JAK inhibitor, 5-10 mg twice daily. RNA extraction was followed by reverse transcription into cDNA, which acted as the sequencing template. TCRdb keeps only in-frame clones here, not all; method: immunoSEQ multiplex PCR. The data contain about 220,000 clones, more than 45% of them seen just once; the ten biggest clones take up 1.5% to 2%. The input for sequencing was CD4+ T cells sorted from blood, taken at week 4, from a patient treated with tofacitinib. Every receptor here comes from a human donor with alopecia areata.

The chain is built from TRBV2 and TRBJ1-2, with TRBD1 matching 8 bases. Trimming removed 6 bases from V and 7 bases from J; junction bases left unmatched: 4. The CDR3 runs 12 residues. Germline CDR1 is SNHLY and CDR2 is FYNNEI. The CDR3 DNA follows: TGTGCCAGCAGGTGGACAGGGTCTGGCTACACCTTC. Translating gives CASRWTGSGYTF.

The chain joins TRBV5-1 to TRBJ2-3, with D possibly matching TRBD2 (5 bases). Germline V gene data show CDR1 as SGHRS and CDR2 as YFSETQ. The V and J ends lost 5 bases and 0 bases respectively, with 10 bases between them. The CDR3 is 14 residues long. The CDR3 here is CASSSGDSTDTQYF. The CDR3 DNA reads as TGCGCCAGCAGTTCCGGGGATAGCACAGATACGCAGTATTTT.

V gene TRBV29-1 combines with J gene TRBJ2-7; tentatively, D is TRBD1 (6 bases). V dropped 6 bases and J dropped 2 bases, with 11 bases sitting between them. Germline CDR1 reads SQVTM; CDR2 reads ANQGSEA. The CDR3 is made up of 12 amino acids. The CDR3 nucleotides are TGCAGCGTGCACACAGGGACCTACGAGCAGTACTTC. Its translation is CSVHTGTYEQYF.

This clone showed up just a few times. J is TRBJ2-1 and V is TRBV7-2; D gene uncertain. Per germline, CDR1 SGHTA and CDR2 FQGNSA. V lost 0 bases and J 5 bases, leaving 8 bases between the germline ends. This CDR3 is built from 14 residues. The CDR3 region is CASSLAFADNEQFF. CDR3 in DNA: TGTGCCAGCAGCTTAGCATTTGCAGACAATGAGCAGTTCTTC.

Ten or more counts support this clone. The chain links TRBV7-2 to TRBJ1-6; 7 bases match TRBD1. V lost 4 bases and J lost 10; bases outside the gene matches: 4. This CDR3 contains 13 residues. Per germline, CDR1 SGHTA and CDR2 FQGNSA. As DNA, the CDR3 is TGTGCCAGCAGCTCGGGACAGCCCTCACCCCTCCACTTT. Protein product: CASSSGQPSPLHF.

As to this clone: This same CDR3 is encoded by further DNA sequences in the sample. V is TRBV18 and J is TRBJ2-5; D gene unclear. CDR3 size: 13 residues. Germline loops: CDR1 KGHSH, CDR2 LQKENI. Trimming shortened V by 3 bases and J by 2 bases, and 7 bases separated the two germline ends. In DNA form, the CDR3 reads TGTGCCAGCTCACCCGGTGCTCAAGAGACCCAGTACTTC. It codes for CASSPGAQETQYF.

This sequence joins TRBV29-1 and TRBJ1-1; D unclear. Per germline, CDR1 SQVTM and CDR2 ANQGSEA. The CDR3 is made up of 11 amino acids. The V end lost 4 bases, the J end lost 5 bases, and 8 bases lay between the germline ends. CDR3 protein: CSVGHITEAFF. The CDR3 bases are TGCAGCGTTGGACACATTACTGAAGCTTTCTTT.

The chain couples TRBV29-1 to TRBJ1-2; D is perhaps TRBD1 (6 bases). This CDR3 comprises 14 residues. Per germline, CDR1 SQVTM and CDR2 ANQGSEA. The V gene lost 1 base and the J gene lost 2 bases, with 11 bases spanning the gap. CDR3 coding DNA: TGCAGCGTTGAAGGCGATGGGGGCAACTATGGCTACACCTTC. This sequence encodes CSVEGDGGNYGYTF.

The V gene is TRBV29-1, the J gene TRBJ2-4; no clear D. Trimming removed 4 bases from V and 1 base from J, with 8 bases in between. Germline-derived CDR1 and CDR2 are SQVTM and ANQGSEA. CDR3 length equals 13 residues. This chain's CDR3 is CSVVWNAKNIQYF. CDR3 in DNA: TGCAGCGTTGTGTGGAACGCCAAAAACATTCAGTACTTC.

The CDR3 loop is CASSQDPTATDTQYF. The CDR3 DNA reads as TGTGCCAGCAGCCAAGATCCGACGGCTACAGATACGCAGTATTTT. The J gene is TRBJ2-3, the V gene TRBV4-2; D is ambiguous. Trimming shortened V by 0 bases and J by 3 bases, and 10 bases separated the two germline ends. Looked up from germline, CDR1 is LGHNA and CDR2 is YNFKEQ. CDR3 length equals 15 residues.

The chain has TRBV30 and TRBJ2-7, with a possible D match to TRBD1 (5 bases). Germline V gene lookup returns CDR1 GTSNPN and CDR2 SVGIG (reference sequence). This CDR3 contains 14 residues. Trimming pared 2 bases from V and 3 bases from J, leaving 14 bases between. CDR3 sequence: CAWSPIGRDYEQYF. The CDR3 region has the DNA TGTGCCTGGAGTCCCATCGGCAGGGACTACGAGCAGTACTTC.

V is TRBV30 and J is TRBJ1-1; maybe TRBD1 (5 bases). The germline V and J ends were trimmed by 5 bases and 8 bases, with 21 bases remaining between them. This CDR3 contains 14 residues. Germline loops: CDR1 GTSNPN, CDR2 SVGIG (reference sequence). CDR3 sequence reads: CAWAFRSGGTEAFF. In DNA, the CDR3 is TGTGCCTGGGCTTTTCGGTCTGGGGGTACCGAAGCTTTCTTT.

This clone was counted a few times. The rearrangement joins TRBV19 to TRBJ2-1; no clear D gene. The CDR3 extends over 15 amino acids. Germline V gene lookup returns CDR1 LNHDA and CDR2 SQIVND (reference sequence). Trimming stripped 4 bases from V and 5 bases from J, with 15 bases between. CDR3: CASSSTGQTHNEQFF. The CDR3 DNA reads as TGTGCCAGTAGTAGTACCGGGCAGACCCACAATGAGCAGTTCTTC.

On this clone itself: The sample carries other DNA sequences with the same CDR3. This sequence joins TRBV29-1 and TRBJ2-3; TRBD2 might be the D (7 bases). CDR1 and CDR2 (germline): SQVTM, ANQGSEA. This CDR3 is built from 13 residues. Trimming shortened V by 4 bases and J by 1 base, and 9 bases separated the two germline ends. The CDR3: CSVARGRTDTQYF. DNA of the CDR3: TGCAGCGTTGCGCGGGGGCGCACAGATACGCAGTATTTT.

This chain uses TRBV30 with TRBJ1-6; TRBD1 is a possible D gene (6 bases). The CDR3 runs 15 residues. The germline V gene has CDR1 GTSNPN and CDR2 SVGIG (reference sequence). Trimming took off 0 bases at V and 7 bases at J, with 13 bases between the two ends. CDR3 in amino acids: CAWSVDGGGNSPLHF. The CDR3 bases are TGTGCCTGGAGTGTTGATGGAGGGGGGAATTCACCCCTCCACTTT.

This clone was counted only a few times. The V and J genes are TRBV28 and TRBJ1-6; weak D call: TRBD1 (5 bases). The CDR3 sequence is 12 residues long. From germline, CDR1 is MDHEN and CDR2 SYDVKM. Trimming took off 6 bases at V and 7 bases at J, with 7 bases between the two ends. This CDR3 reads CASRYRNSPLHF. Written as DNA, the CDR3 is TGTGCCAGCAGATACAGGAATTCACCCCTCCACTTT.

The chain carries TRBV29-1 and TRBJ2-3; no clear D. The CDR3 sequence is 13 residues long. CDR1 SQVTM and CDR2 ANQGSEA come from the germline V gene. Trimming stripped 6 bases from V and 0 bases from J, with 10 bases between. CDR3 sequence: CSVATKSTDTQYF. CDR3 in DNA: TGCAGCGTCGCTACAAAGAGCACAGATACGCAGTATTTT.

V gene TRBV30 combines with J gene TRBJ2-3; 10 bases are a match to TRBD2. The germline CDR1 and CDR2 sequences are GTSNPN and SVGIG (reference sequence). The CDR3 consists of 16 residues. V trimming: 0 bases; J trimming: 6 bases; junction bases outside the gene matches: 9. In nucleotides, the CDR3 is TGTGCCTGGAGTGTAGGGCTAGCGGGGGCCGGGGATACGCAGTATTTT. It specifies CAWSVGLAGAGDTQYF.

Only a few counts were recorded for this clone. Other DNA sequences within the sample encode an identical CDR3. The V gene is TRBV29-1, the J gene TRBJ2-5; D call uncertain. V was shortened by 3 bases and J by 5 bases, with 7 bases between the two germline ends. The CDR3 is made up of 11 amino acids. Per the germline V gene, CDR1 is SQVTM and CDR2 is ANQGSEA. CDR3 sequence (DNA): TGCAGCGTTGACGACCCCGAGACCCAGTACTTC. It specifies CSVDDPETQYF.

The CDR3 region is CALRVQIPSEQYF. Here the CDR3 DNA reads TGTGCCCTAAGGGTCCAGATACCGAGCGAGCAGTACTTC. The chain combines TRBV30 with TRBJ2-7; D is ambiguous. Deletions cut 8 bases from V and 6 bases from J, with 20 bases between. This CDR3 spans 13 amino acids. In germline, CDR1 is GTSNPN, CDR2 SVGIG (reference sequence). Together with reference TRBV30 and TRBJ2-7, the CDR3 gives the full variable domain: SQTIHQWPATLVQPVGSPLSLECTVEGTSNPNLYWYRQAAGRGLQLLFYSVGIGQISSEVPQNLSASRPQDRQFILSSKKLLLSDSGFYLCALRVQIPSEQYFGPGTRLTVT.

The chain links TRBV6-5 to TRBJ2-7; TRBD2 matches at 10 bases. Losses at the gene ends were 6 bases for V and 3 bases for J; bases not matched to a gene: 2. The CDR3 is 13 residues long. The germline CDR1 and CDR2 sequences are MNHEY and SVGAGI. CDR3 sequence: CASRRLAGYEQYF. CDR3 DNA sequence: TGTGCCAGCAGAAGACTAGCGGGCTACGAGCAGTACTTC.

This clone was detected only a few times. This chain joins TRBV29-1 and TRBJ1-4; D is undetermined. The V gene's germline CDR1 is SQVTM and CDR2 ANQGSEA. Trimming pared 5 bases from V and 5 bases from J, leaving 9 bases between. This CDR3 has 12 amino acids. The CDR3 loop is CSVSGVNEKLFF. The CDR3, as DNA: TGCAGCGTTTCGGGAGTAAATGAAAAACTGTTTTTT.

The rearrangement uses TRBV18 and TRBJ2-7; 7 bases align to TRBD1. Losses at the gene ends were 4 bases for V and 6 bases for J; bases not matched to a gene: 9. The CDR3 totals 14 residues. Per the germline V gene, CDR1 is KGHSH and CDR2 is LQKENI. In nucleotides, the CDR3 is TGTGCCAGCTCACAGACAGGGTTGGTCGGCGAGCAGTACTTC. It yields the protein CASSQTGLVGEQYF.

This clone has at least ten counts. CDR3 DNA sequence: TGTGCCTGGAGTGTACTCAGGGGGCGTCGGGCCTACGAGCAGTACTTC. It encodes CAWSVLRGRRAYEQYF. The chain has TRBV30 and TRBJ2-7; TRBD1 matches 8 bases. With V trimmed by 0 bases and J by 2 bases, 9 bases remained unmatched. Germline V gene lookup returns CDR1 GTSNPN and CDR2 SVGIG (reference sequence). This CDR3 has 16 amino acids.

This sequence joins TRBV15 and TRBJ1-1; D unresolved. This CDR3 is built from 14 residues. Trimming pared 1 base from V and 0 bases from J, leaving 6 bases between. Germline CDR1 LNHNV, CDR2 YYDKDF (reference sequence). The CDR3 DNA reads TGTGCCACCAGCAGAGGACTGATGAACACTGAAGCTTTCTTT. Its protein is CATSRGLMNTEAFF.

This rearrangement joins TRBV5-1 to TRBJ1-1; D remains ambiguous. The germline V and J ends were trimmed by 4 bases and 0 bases, with 16 bases remaining between them. The germline V gene has CDR1 SGHRS and CDR2 YFSETQ. The CDR3 loop spans 16 amino acids. As DNA, the CDR3 is TGCGCCAGCAGCCGAGCAAACACGGGTCTGAACACTGAAGCTTTCTTT. Translating gives CASSRANTGLNTEAFF.

J is TRBJ1-2 and V is TRBV29-1; tentatively, D is TRBD1 (6 bases). The CDR3 length is 13 residues. Deletions cut 6 bases from V and 4 bases from J, with 15 bases between. CDR1 and CDR2 from the germline V gene are SQVTM and ANQGSEA. The chain's CDR3 is CSVAKRQVYGYTF. In nucleotides, the CDR3 is TGCAGCGTAGCTAAGAGACAGGTCTATGGCTACACCTTC.

With respect to this clone: This sample includes further DNA sequences coding for the same CDR3. V and J are TRBV7-3 and TRBJ1-1, with D possibly matching TRBD1 (5 bases). Germline assignment: CDR1 SGHTA and CDR2 FQGTGA. The CDR3 contains 15 residues. The V gene lost 1 base and the J gene lost 4 bases, with 13 bases spanning the gap. The DNA for the CDR3 is TGTGCCAGCAGCTTAAACCCGGGGGGTAGCACTGAAGCTTTCTTT. It is translated as CASSLNPGGSTEAFF.

About this clone itself: At the DNA level, this CDR3 is encoded by other sequences in the same sample as well. The rearrangement joins TRBV4-3 to TRBJ1-1, with a weak D call TRBD1 (5 bases). The CDR3 loop spans 14 amino acids. The V gene's germline CDR1 is LGHNA and CDR2 YSLEER. The V end was cut by 0 bases, the J end by 1 base, with 6 bases between. CDR3 region: CASSQDGQNTEAFF. CDR3 DNA: TGCGCCAGCAGCCAAGATGGACAGAACACTGAAGCTTTCTTT.

This chain connects TRBV30 to TRBJ1-2, with D possibly matching TRBD1 (6 bases). V lost 3 bases to trimming and J lost 4 bases, with 18 bases between them. The CDR3 has 15 amino acids. Looked up from germline, CDR1 is GTSNPN and CDR2 is SVGIG (reference sequence). CDR3 protein: CAWSKGTSRAYGYTF. The CDR3 DNA is TGTGCCTGGAGCAAGGGGACATCTCGGGCCTATGGCTACACCTTC.